This record covers a single T cell receptor (beta chain). The method was immunoSEQ multiplex PCR; TCRdb's version includes in-frame clones alone and lacks a portion of them. The data hold approximately 300,000 clones, with around four fifths observed a single time. This sample was taken from a study of cytotoxic CD8 clonotypes in ibrutinib-treated CLL. Study-level background: Recorded responses included some 24 partial and 2 complete; following median approximately six years, approximately 15 stayed remitted and about 12 progressed. Once patients had received a median around 12 months of treatment, range 6 to 36, response samples were obtained.

CDR3 size: 14 residues. CDR1 MNHEY and CDR2 SMNVEV come from the germline V gene (reference sequence). V lost 7 bases to trimming and J lost 4 bases, with 13 bases between them. Here the sequenced sample was PBMCs, taken before ibrutinib treatment. This TCR was recovered from a human donor with chronic lymphocytic leukemia. V usage is TRBV27 and J usage is TRBJ2-2; D is ambiguous. The DNA of the CDR3 is TGTGCCAGCAAATCGGGTGGCAGCACCGGGGAGCTGTTTTTT. As protein: CASKSGGSTGELFF.